The rows below give T cell receptor beta chains drawn from one sample of a study of control samples from healthy donors and cancer patients. Clones were sequenced by immunoSEQ multiplex PCR, and TCRdb holds only the in-frame ones, with some missing. The sample consists of about 110,000 clones, more than 75% of them appearing once. Sequenced input: PBMCs. All receptors come from a woman aged 55-69 years with lung cancer. CDR3s include the opening cysteine and the closing phenylalanine or tryptophan. The D gene is left open where the match is weak. Rows give clone size only sometimes, using once, few, many, or a class for an expanded clone.

D gene,J gene,V gene,clone size,CDR3 protein,CDR3 DNA
.,TRBJ1-1,TRBV6-5,.,CASSRWVGRTEAFF,TGTGCCAGCAGTCGGTGGGTGGGCCGCACTGAAGCTTTCTTT
.,TRBJ1-2,TRBV24-1,.,CATSGWQSNYGYTF,TGTGCCACCAGTGGCTGGCAGTCTAACTATGGCTACACCTTC
.,TRBJ1-2,TRBV24-1,once,CATSDQPRTEGYTF,TGTGCCACCAGTGATCAGCCGCGGACAGAAGGCTACACCTTC
.,TRBJ2-6,TRBV7-2,.,CASAGSGANVLTF,TGTGCCAGCGCGGGATCTGGGGCCAACGTCCTGACTTTC
.,TRBJ2-2,TRBV7-2,.,CASSYQGGTGELFF,TGTGCCAGCAGCTATCAGGGAGGTACCGGGGAGCTGTTTTTT
.,TRBJ2-3,TRBV11-2,.,CASSFVPNTDTQYF,TGTGCCAGCAGCTTCGTGCCAAACACAGATACGCAGTATTTT
TRBD2,TRBJ2-1,TRBV30,.,CAWSLTTLAGTYNEQFF,TGTGCCTGGAGTCTCACCACCCTAGCGGGGACTTACAATGAGCAGTTCTTC
.,TRBJ2-7,TRBV18,once,CASSPPVAGESLGQYF,TGTGCCAGCTCACCACCGGTAGCCGGCGAGTCGCTAGGGCAGTACTTC
.,TRBJ1-4,TRBV5-1,once,CASRQTDEKLFF,TGCGCCAGCAGGCAGACGGATGAAAAACTGTTTTTT
TRBD1,TRBJ2-6,TRBV3-1/TRBV3-2,.,CASSPDRGSSGANVLTF,TGTGCCAGCAGTCCGGACAGGGGGAGCTCTGGGGCCAACGTCCTGACTTTC
.,TRBJ1-2,TRBV5-5,.,CASSLDGTGDYGYTF,TGTGCCAGCAGCTTGGATGGGACGGGGGATTATGGCTACACCTTC
TRBD1,TRBJ2-3,TRBV2,.,CASSRDSPRTDTQYF,TGTGCCAGCAGTCGGGACAGCCCCCGCACAGATACGCAGTATTTT
TRBD1,TRBJ1-6,TRBV7-9,.,CASSLAGDRATSPLHF,TGTGCCAGCAGCTTAGCAGGGGACAGGGCAACTTCACCCCTCCACTTT
.,TRBJ2-1,TRBV13,.,CASSLGLSWGSGYNEQFF,TGTGCCAGCAGCTTAGGCCTAAGTTGGGGGAGCGGGTACAATGAGCAGTTCTTC
.,TRBJ2-5,TRBV18,.,CASSLLRGHVQETQYF,TGTGCCAGCTCACTCTTGAGGGGTCATGTCCAAGAGACCCAGTACTTC
.,TRBJ2-6,TRBV5-1,.,CASSSDGNSGANVLTF,TGCGCCAGCAGCTCGGACGGTAACTCTGGGGCCAACGTCCTGACTTTC
.,TRBJ1-1,TRBV19,.,CASSIRTEEAFF,TGTGCCAGTAGTATAAGGACAGAAGAAGCTTTCTTT
.,TRBJ2-2,TRBV9,.,CASSVGGGLNTGELFF,TGTGCCAGCAGCGTAGGCGGGGGCCTGAACACCGGGGAGCTGTTTTTT
TRBD1,TRBJ2-1,TRBV24-1,.,CATSDNRGRSYNEQFF,TGTGCCACCAGTGATAACAGGGGGAGGTCCTACAATGAGCAGTTCTTC
.,TRBJ2-3,TRBV4-3,.,CASSQGGEDTQYF,TGCGCCAGCAGCCAAGGAGGGGAGGATACGCAGTATTTT
.,TRBJ1-6,TRBV15,.,CATSRGGQLDSYNSPLHF,TGTGCCACCAGCAGAGGCGGGCAGCTCGACTCCTATAATTCACCCCTCCACTTT
.,TRBJ1-2,TRBV6-5,.,CASSYSAGRTYGYTF,TGTGCCAGCAGTTACTCGGCAGGTCGTACCTATGGCTACACCTTC
.,TRBJ2-5,TRBV11-2,.,CASSLGAGDQETQYF,TGTGCCAGCAGCTTAGGGGCAGGGGATCAAGAGACCCAGTACTTC
TRBD1,TRBJ2-5,TRBV2,.,CASQGQVTQGTQYF,TGTGCCAGCCAAGGACAGGTCACTCAGGGGACCCAGTACTTC
TRBD1,TRBJ1-5,TRBV2,.,CASSPGTDPNQPQHF,TGTGCCAGCAGTCCCGGGACAGATCCCAATCAGCCCCAGCATTTT